These T cell receptor beta chains were read from a single sample in a study of blood T cell repertoires in COVID-19. Data came from immunoSEQ multiplex PCR; TCRdb stores just in-frame clones and leaves some out. The table records tens of thousands of clones, 89% of them present only once. Material for sequencing was peripheral blood. All receptors come from a human donor in a cohort sampled during active COVID-19. Both conserved end residues are part of each CDR3. The D gene is left open where the match is weak. Size is stated for part of the rows, as once, few or many counts, or as a class when the clone is expanded.

V	size	J	D	CDR3	DNA
TRBV6-1	-	TRBJ2-3	-	CASSERGYGTDTQYF	TGTGCCAGCAGTGAAAGGGGGTATGGCACAGATACGCAGTATTTT
TRBV19	-	TRBJ1-5	TRBD1	CASGQGTGQPQHF	TGTGCCAGCGGACAGGGGACCGGTCAGCCCCAGCATTTT
TRBV29-1	-	TRBJ2-1	TRBD2	CSVAPSSGVGNEQFF	TGCAGCGTGGCTCCCTCTAGCGGGGTGGGCAATGAGCAGTTCTTC
TRBV14	-	TRBJ1-2	-	CASSQPPGGYTF	TGTGCCAGCAGCCAACCCCCCGGGGGCTACACCTTC
TRBV12-3/TRBV12-4	-	TRBJ1-2	TRBD1	CASSPGQYYGYTF	TGTGCCAGCAGTCCGGGACAGTACTATGGCTACACCTTC
TRBV5-1	-	TRBJ2-3	TRBD2	CASSLGNSGGAPDTQYF	TGCGCCAGCAGCTTAGGTAATAGCGGGGGGGCCCCAGATACGCAGTATTTT
TRBV7-2	-	TRBJ1-3	-	CASSLGKGSGNTIYF	TGTGCCAGCAGCTTAGGAAAGGGGTCTGGAAACACCATATATTTT
TRBV19	once	TRBJ1-3	TRBD1	CASSMSTGGSGNTIYF	TGTGCCAGTAGTATGAGCACAGGGGGCTCCGGAAACACCATATATTTT
TRBV18	-	TRBJ2-2	TRBD1	CASSPTGTGVTTGELFF	TGTGCCAGCTCACCTACCGGGACAGGGGTGACCACCGGGGAGCTGTTTTTT
TRBV6-6	once	TRBJ1-3	TRBD1	CASKGQGVSGNTIYF	TGTGCCAGCAAGGGACAGGGGGTTTCTGGAAACACCATATATTTT
TRBV5-8	-	TRBJ2-7	TRBD1	CASSYRDRPYEQYF	TGTGCCAGCAGTTACCGGGACAGGCCCTACGAGCAGTACTTC
TRBV10-3	-	TRBJ2-2	TRBD2	CAISERGGTGELFF	TGTGCCATCAGTGAGCGGGGGGGCACCGGGGAGCTGTTTTTT
TRBV19	few	TRBJ1-5	-	CASSIVASIQPQHF	TGTGCCAGTAGTATAGTAGCCAGCATTCAGCCCCAGCATTTT
TRBV5-1	-	TRBJ1-1	-	CASGDMNTEAFF	TGCGCCAGCGGTGACATGAACACTGAAGCTTTCTTT
TRBV5-5	-	TRBJ1-1	TRBD1	CASSWGQGIEAFF	TGTGCCAGCAGTTGGGGACAGGGGATTGAAGCTTTCTTT
TRBV12-3/TRBV12-4	-	TRBJ1-5	-	CASTPGLNQPQHF	TGTGCCAGTACCCCCGGTCTAAATCAGCCCCAGCATTTT
TRBV3-1/TRBV3-2	-	TRBJ1-1	-	CASSQDLSEAFF	TGTGCCAGCAGCCAAGATCTGAGTGAAGCTTTCTTT
TRBV5-1	-	TRBJ2-7	-	CASSPGGIYEQYF	TGCGCCAGCAGCCCCGGAGGTATCTACGAGCAGTACTTC
TRBV4-3	-	TRBJ1-1	-	CASSQTTNTEAFF	TGCGCCAGCAGCCAAACAACGAACACTGAAGCTTTCTTT
TRBV19	-	TRBJ2-3	TRBD1	CASSIRQGVGADTQYF	TGTGCCAGTAGTATAAGACAGGGGGTAGGGGCAGATACGCAGTATTTT
TRBV6-1	few	TRBJ1-2	TRBD1	CASSEDRSGPGYTF	TGTGCCAGCAGTGAGGACAGGTCGGGGCCTGGCTACACCTTC
TRBV3-1/TRBV3-2	medium-sized	TRBJ2-7	TRBD1	CASSQVPGQGVYEQYF	TGTGCCAGCAGCCAAGTTCCGGGACAGGGGGTCTACGAGCAGTACTTC
TRBV23-1	-	TRBJ2-5	TRBD2	CASSQSPQRGGQETQYF	TGCGCCAGCAGTCAATCCCCCCAGCGGGGGGGCCAGGAGACCCAGTACTTC
TRBV2	-	TRBJ1-1	-	CASGRAPNTEAFF	TGTGCCAGCGGGAGGGCCCCGAACACTGAAGCTTTCTTT
TRBV18	-	TRBJ1-3	-	CASSQGGGNTIYF	TGTGCCAGCTCCCAGGGCGGTGGAAACACCATATATTTT
TRBV7-9	-	TRBJ2-1	-	CAGRQDSYNEQFF	TGTGCCGGCCGACAGGACTCCTACAATGAGCAGTTCTTC
TRBV13	-	TRBJ1-2	TRBD1	CASSSRDRGYGYTF	TGTGCCAGCAGTTCCCGGGACAGGGGTTATGGCTACACCTTC
TRBV25-1	-	TRBJ1-4	-	CASSESLPRQGGEKLFF	TGTGCCAGCAGTGAATCCCTCCCGAGGCAGGGTGGTGAAAAACTGTTTTTT
TRBV4-1	-	TRBJ1-5	TRBD1	CASSQAGQGHQPQHF	TGCGCCAGCAGCCAAGCGGGACAGGGCCACCAGCCCCAGCATTTT
TRBV19	-	TRBJ1-2	TRBD1	CATWRWTGTNYGYTF	TGTGCCACATGGAGGTGGACAGGGACTAACTATGGCTACACCTTC
TRBV18	-	TRBJ2-1	TRBD2	CASSRAGGPGNEQFF	TGTGCCAGCTCACGCGCGGGGGGGCCTGGCAATGAGCAGTTCTTC